This T cell receptor beta chain stems from a study of Ad26.COV2.S vaccination and SARS-CoV-2 variants. Study summary: Donor had been placed in the Ad26.COV2.S arm of the COV1001 trial. Recipients of Ad26.COV2.S got it intramuscularly, once or twice 56 days apart. Study findings and constraints: Measures of TCR breadth and depth may have fallen short of total T cell responses.

This CDR3 comprises 14 residues. The germline gives CDR1 SGHTA, CDR2 FQGNSA. V was trimmed by 3 bases and J by 0 bases, leaving 8 bases between them. As to this clone: Antigen: not known.

The treatment was: about 20 received Ad26.COV2.S at low or high dose, single or two shots; about 5 received placebo; per-sample allocation not given. Samples were taken on day 63 after the first vaccine or placebo injection. Recruitment in Boston yielded a donor of adult age, 18-55 years. Profiled with immunoSEQ multiplex PCR; TCRdb holds only in-frame clones, not every one. This table has hundreds of thousands of clones, 89% appearing once. The V gene is TRBV7-2, the J gene TRBJ1-1, with unresolved D. This TCR was recovered from a person between 18 and 65 years old who received the Ad26.COV2.S COVID-19 vaccine or a placebo. The sequencing here drew on peripheral blood, taken in a trial of Ad26.COV2.S vaccine versus placebo. CDR3 nucleotides: TGTGCCAGCAGCTTGCAGATCATGAACACTGAAGCTTTCTTT. It is translated as CASSLQIMNTEAFF.